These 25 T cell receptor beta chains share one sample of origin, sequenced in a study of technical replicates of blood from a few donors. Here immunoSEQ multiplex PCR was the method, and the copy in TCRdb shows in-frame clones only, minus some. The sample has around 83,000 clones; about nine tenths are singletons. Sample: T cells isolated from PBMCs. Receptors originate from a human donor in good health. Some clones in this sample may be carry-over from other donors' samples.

The CDR3 nucleotides are TGTGCCAGCAGCTTAGACAGGGTCAGCGAAAAACTGTTTTTT. Amino acid sequence: CASSLDRVSEKLFF. The chain recombines TRBV7-9 with TRBJ1-4; tentatively, D is TRBD1 (6 bases). V gave up 1 base and J gave up 8 bases, with 11 bases separating them. Per germline, CDR1 SEHNR and CDR2 FQNEAQ (reference sequence). This CDR3 is built from 14 residues.

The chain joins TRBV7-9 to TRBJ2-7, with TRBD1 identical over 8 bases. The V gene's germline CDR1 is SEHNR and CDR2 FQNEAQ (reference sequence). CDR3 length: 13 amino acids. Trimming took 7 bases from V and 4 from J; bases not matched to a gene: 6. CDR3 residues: CASKGQGRYEQYF. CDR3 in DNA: TGTGCCAGCAAAGGACAGGGTCGGTACGAGCAGTACTTC.

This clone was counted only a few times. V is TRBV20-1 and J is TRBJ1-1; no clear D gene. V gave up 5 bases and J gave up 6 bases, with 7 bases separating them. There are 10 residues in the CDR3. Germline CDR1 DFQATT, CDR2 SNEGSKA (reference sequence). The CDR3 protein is CSAGRSEAFF. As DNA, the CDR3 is TGCAGTGCTGGTAGATCTGAAGCTTTCTTT.

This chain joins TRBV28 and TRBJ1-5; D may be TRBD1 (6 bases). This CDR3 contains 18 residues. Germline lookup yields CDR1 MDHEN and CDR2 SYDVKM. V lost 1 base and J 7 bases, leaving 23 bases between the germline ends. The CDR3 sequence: CASSLFQGIPVSEQPQHF. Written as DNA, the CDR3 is TGTGCCAGCAGTTTATTCCAGGGGATCCCGGTTTCGGAACAGCCCCAGCATTTT.

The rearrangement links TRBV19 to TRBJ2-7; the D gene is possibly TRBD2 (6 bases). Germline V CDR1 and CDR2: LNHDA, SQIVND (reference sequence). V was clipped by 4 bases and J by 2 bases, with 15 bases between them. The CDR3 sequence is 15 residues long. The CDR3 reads CASSTAPAGTYEQYF. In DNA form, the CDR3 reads TGTGCCAGTAGTACCGCCCCAGCGGGTACCTACGAGCAGTACTTC.

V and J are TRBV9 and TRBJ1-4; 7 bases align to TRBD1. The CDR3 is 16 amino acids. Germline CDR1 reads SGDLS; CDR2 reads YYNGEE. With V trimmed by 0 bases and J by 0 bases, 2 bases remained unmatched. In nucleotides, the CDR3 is TGTGCCAGCAGCGTAGCCCAGGGGGCAACTAATGAAAAACTGTTTTTT. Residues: CASSVAQGATNEKLFF.

CDR3 region: CASSTGLAYEQYF. The CDR3 DNA follows: TGTGCCAGCAGCACGGGACTAGCCTACGAGCAGTACTTC. V gene TRBV5-6 combines with J gene TRBJ2-7, with 8 positions matching TRBD2. The V segment lost 4 bases and the J segment 2 bases; nucleotides outside the gene matches: 2. This CDR3 region has 13 residues. CDR1 is SGHDT and CDR2 is YYEEEE in the germline V gene. Together with reference TRBV5-6 and TRBJ2-7, the CDR3 gives the full variable domain: DAGVTQSPTHLIKTRGQQVTLRCSPKSGHDTVSWYQQALGQGPQFIFQYYEEEERQRGNFPDRFSGHQFPNYSSELNVNALLLGDSALYLCASSTGLAYEQYFGPGTRLTVT.

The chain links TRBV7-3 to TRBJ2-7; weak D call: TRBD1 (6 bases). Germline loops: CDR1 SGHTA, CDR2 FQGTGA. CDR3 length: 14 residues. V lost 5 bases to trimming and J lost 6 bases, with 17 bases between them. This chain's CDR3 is CASSPDPTGSEQYF. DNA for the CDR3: TGTGCCAGCAGCCCCGACCCCACAGGGTCCGAGCAGTACTTC.

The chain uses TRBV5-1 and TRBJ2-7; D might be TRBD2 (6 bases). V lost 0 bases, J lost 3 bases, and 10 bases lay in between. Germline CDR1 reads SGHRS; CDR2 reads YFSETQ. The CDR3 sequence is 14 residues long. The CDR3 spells CASSLGGGNYEQYF. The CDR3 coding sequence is TGCGCCAGCAGCTTGGGTGGGGGGAACTACGAGCAGTACTTC.

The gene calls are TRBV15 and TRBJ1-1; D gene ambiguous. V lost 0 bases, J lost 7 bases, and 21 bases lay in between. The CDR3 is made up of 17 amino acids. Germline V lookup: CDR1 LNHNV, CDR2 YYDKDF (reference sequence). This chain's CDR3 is CATSRDFSSLGQVEAFF. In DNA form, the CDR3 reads TGTGCCACCAGCAGAGATTTCAGTAGTCTGGGCCAAGTTGAAGCTTTCTTT.

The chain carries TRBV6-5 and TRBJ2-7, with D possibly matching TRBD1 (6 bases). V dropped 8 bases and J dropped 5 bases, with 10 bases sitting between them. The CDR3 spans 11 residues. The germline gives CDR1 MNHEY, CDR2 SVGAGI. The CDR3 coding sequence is TGTGCCAGCGCCAAGGGGGACGAGCAGTACTTC. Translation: CASAKGDEQYF.

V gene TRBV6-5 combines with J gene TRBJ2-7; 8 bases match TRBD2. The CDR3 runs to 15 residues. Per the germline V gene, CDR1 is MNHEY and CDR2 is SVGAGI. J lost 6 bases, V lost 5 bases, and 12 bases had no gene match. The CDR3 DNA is TGTGCCAGCAGTCGCTCCGGGACTAGTGGGTTCGAGCAGTACTTC. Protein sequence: CASSRSGTSGFEQYF.

CDR3: CASSLIPNRGNTIYF. The CDR3 bases are TGTGCCAGCAGCTTAATCCCGAACAGGGGGAACACCATATATTTT. The chain recombines TRBV11-2 with TRBJ1-3; 8 nucleotides match TRBD1. The germline gives CDR1 SGHAT, CDR2 FQNNGV. The J segment lost 7 bases and the V segment lost 2 bases, leaving 7 bases of the junction unmatched. CDR3 length equals 15 residues. Using reference TRBV11-2 and TRBJ1-3 for the parts outside the CDR3, the full variable domain is EAGVAQSPRYKIIEKRQSVAFWCNPISGHATLYWYQQILGQGPKLLIQFQNNGVVDDSQLPKDRFSAERLKGVDSTLKIQPAKLEDSAVYLCASSLIPNRGNTIYFGEGSWLTVV.

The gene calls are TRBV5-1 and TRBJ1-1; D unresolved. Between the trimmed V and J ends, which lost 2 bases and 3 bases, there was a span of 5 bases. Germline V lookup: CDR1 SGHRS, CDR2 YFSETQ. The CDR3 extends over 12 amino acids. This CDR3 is CASSLTDTEAFF. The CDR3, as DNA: TGCGCCAGCAGCTTAACGGACACTGAAGCTTTCTTT.

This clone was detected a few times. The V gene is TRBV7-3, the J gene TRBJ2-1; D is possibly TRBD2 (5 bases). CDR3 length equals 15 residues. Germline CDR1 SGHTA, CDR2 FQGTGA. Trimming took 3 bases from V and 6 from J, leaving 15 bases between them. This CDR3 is CASSLSAGPPNEQFF. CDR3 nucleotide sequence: TGTGCCAGCAGCTTGTCGGCGGGTCCTCCCAATGAGCAGTTCTTC.

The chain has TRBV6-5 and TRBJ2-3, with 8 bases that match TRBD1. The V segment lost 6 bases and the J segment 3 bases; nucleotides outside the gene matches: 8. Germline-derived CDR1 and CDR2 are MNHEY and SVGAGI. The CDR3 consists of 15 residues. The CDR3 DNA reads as TGTGCCAGCAGCCAAGGACAGGGTTGGACAGATACGCAGTATTTT. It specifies CASSQGQGWTDTQYF.

The CDR3 nucleotides are TGTGCCAGCTCACCACAAGGAGCGTCTGGAAACACCATATATTTT. This encodes CASSPQGASGNTIYF. The chain combines TRBV18 with TRBJ1-3; no clear D gene. Germline CDR1 KGHSH, CDR2 LQKENI. CDR3 length: 15 amino acids. The germline V and J ends were trimmed by 1 base and 1 base, with 8 bases remaining between them. Drawing the rest from reference TRBV18 and TRBJ1-3, the complete variable domain is NAGVMQNPRHLVRRRGQEARLRCSPMKGHSHVYWYRQLPEEGLKFMVYLQKENIIDESGMPKERFSAEFPKEGPSILRIQQVVRGDSAAYFCASSPQGASGNTIYFGEGSWLTVV.

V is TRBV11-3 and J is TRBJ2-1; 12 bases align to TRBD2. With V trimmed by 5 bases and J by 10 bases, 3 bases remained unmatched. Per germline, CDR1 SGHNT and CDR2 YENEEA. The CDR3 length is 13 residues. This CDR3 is CASSRGLAGEQFF. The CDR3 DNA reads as TGTGCCAGCAGCCGGGGACTAGCGGGCGAGCAGTTCTTC. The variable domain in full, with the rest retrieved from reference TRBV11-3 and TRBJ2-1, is EAGVVQSPRYKIIEKKQPVAFWCNPISGHNTLYWYLQNLGQGPELLIRYENEEAVDDSQLPKDRFSAERLKGVDSTLKIQPAELGDSAVYLCASSRGLAGEQFFGPGTRLTVL.

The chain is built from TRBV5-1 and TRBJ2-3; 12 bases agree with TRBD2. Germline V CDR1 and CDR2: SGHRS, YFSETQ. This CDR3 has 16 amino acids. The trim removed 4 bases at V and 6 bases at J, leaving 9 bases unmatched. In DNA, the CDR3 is TGCGCCAGCAGCCGAAGACTAGCGGGAGAAATGGATACGCAGTATTTT. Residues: CASSRRLAGEMDTQYF.

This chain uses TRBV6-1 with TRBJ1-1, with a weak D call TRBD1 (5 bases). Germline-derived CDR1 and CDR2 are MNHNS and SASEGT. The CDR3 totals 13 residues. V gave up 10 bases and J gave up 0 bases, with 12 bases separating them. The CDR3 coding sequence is TGTGCCACCGGGTGGGGCCTGAACACTGAAGCTTTCTTT. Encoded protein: CATGWGLNTEAFF.

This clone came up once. Here the CDR3 DNA reads TGTGCCGCCCTAGGGGGCGCAGAAGAAGCTTTCTTT. It codes for CAALGGAEEAFF. The rearrangement uses TRBV10-3 and TRBJ1-1, with 7 bases that match TRBD1. CDR1 is ENHRY, CDR2 SYGVKD, per germline. The CDR3 consists of 12 residues. Trimming took 11 bases from V and 8 from J; bases not matched to a gene: 11.

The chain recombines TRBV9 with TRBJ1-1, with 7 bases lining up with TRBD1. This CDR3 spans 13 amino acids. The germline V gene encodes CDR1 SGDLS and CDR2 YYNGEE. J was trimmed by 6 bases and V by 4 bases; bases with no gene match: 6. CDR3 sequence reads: CASSMTGTAEAFF. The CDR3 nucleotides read TGTGCCAGCAGCATGACAGGGACGGCTGAAGCTTTCTTT.

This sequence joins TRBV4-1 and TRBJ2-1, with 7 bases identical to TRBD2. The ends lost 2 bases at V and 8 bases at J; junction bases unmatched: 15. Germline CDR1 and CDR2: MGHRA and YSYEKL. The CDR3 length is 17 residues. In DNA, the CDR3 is TGCGCCAGCAGCCAACTTTTGAGCGGGACCCGGATGTATGAGCAGTTCTTC. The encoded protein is CASSQLLSGTRMYEQFF.

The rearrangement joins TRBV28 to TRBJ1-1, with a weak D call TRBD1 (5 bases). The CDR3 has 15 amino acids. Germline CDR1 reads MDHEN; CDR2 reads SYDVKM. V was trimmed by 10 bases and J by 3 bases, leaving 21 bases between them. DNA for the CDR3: TGTGCCACCTCACTCCCGCGGGGGGAAGACACTGAAGCTTTCTTT. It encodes CATSLPRGEDTEAFF. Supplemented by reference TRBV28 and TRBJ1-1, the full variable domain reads DVKVTQSSRYLVKRTGEKVFLECVQDMDHENMFWYRQDPGLGLRLIYFSYDVKMKEKGDIPEGYSVSREKKERFSLILESASTNQTSMYLCATSLPRGEDTEAFFGQGTRLTVV.

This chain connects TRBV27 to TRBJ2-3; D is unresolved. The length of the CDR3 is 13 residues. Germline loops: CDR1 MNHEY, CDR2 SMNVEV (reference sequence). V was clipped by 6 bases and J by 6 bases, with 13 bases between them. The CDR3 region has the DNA TGTGCCAGCAGCTCCTCCTTCGGGGATACGCAGTATTTT. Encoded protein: CASSSSFGDTQYF.